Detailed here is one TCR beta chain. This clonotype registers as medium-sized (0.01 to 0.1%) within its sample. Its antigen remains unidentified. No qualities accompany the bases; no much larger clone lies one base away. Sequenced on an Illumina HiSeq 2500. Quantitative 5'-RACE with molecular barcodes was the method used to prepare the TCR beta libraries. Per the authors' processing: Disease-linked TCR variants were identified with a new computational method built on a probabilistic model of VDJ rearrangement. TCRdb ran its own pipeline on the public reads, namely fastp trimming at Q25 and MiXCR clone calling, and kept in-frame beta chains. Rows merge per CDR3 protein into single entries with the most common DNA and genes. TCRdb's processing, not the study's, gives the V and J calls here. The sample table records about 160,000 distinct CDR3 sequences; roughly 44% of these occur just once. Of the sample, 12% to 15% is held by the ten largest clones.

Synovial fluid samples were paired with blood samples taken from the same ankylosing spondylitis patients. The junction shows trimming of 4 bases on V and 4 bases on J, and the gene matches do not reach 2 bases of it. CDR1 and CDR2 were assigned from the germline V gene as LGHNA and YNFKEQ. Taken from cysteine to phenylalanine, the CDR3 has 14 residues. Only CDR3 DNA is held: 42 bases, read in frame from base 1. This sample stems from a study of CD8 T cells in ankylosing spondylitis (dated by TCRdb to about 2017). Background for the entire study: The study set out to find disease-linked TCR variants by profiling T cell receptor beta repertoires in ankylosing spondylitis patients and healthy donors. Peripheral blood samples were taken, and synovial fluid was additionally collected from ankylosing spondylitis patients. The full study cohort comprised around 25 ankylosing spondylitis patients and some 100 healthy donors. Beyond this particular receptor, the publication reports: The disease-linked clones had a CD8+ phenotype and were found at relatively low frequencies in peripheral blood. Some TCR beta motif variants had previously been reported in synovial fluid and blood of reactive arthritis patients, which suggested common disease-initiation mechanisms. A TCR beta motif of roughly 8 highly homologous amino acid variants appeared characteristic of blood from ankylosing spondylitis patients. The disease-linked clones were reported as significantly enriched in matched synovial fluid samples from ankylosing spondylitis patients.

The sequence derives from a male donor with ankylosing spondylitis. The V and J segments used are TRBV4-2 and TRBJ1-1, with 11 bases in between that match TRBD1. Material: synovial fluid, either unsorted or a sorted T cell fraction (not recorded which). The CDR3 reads CASSPGQGATEAFF. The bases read TGTGCCAGCAGCCCTGGACAGGGGGCCACTGAAGCTTTCTTT.